Each of the 8 T cell receptor beta chains below was sequenced from the same sample in a study of tumor-infiltrating lymphocytes in oesophageal squamous cell carcinoma listed by TCRdb under 2016. Receptor libraries were prepared by PCR. TCRdb lists the instrument as Illumina HiSeq 1500. TCRdb reanalyzed the raw reads on its own, using fastp at Q25 for trimming and MiXCR for clone calling, and kept in-frame beta chains. Each CDR3 protein appears once, grouped with its most common genes and DNA. The sample table holds about 11,000 distinct CDR3 sequences, of which around 56% were seen once. The ten largest clones take up over 15% of the sample. Source material: esophageal tumor tissue. The source is a female donor with esophageal squamous cell carcinoma.

J is TRBJ2-4 and V is TRBV6-1, with D perhaps assigned TRBD1 or TRBD2 (5 bases each). The J call may be wrong; the DNA end is better matched by TRBJ2-5. This CDR3 is built from 15 residues. CDR1 is MNHNS, CDR2 SASEGT, per germline. CDR3 sequence reads: CASSYVGRTQETQYF. CDR3 coding DNA: TGTGCCAGCAGTTACGTGGGACGAACCCAAGAGACCCAGTACTTC.

The rearrangement uses TRBV7-3 and TRBJ2-1, with D perhaps being TRBD1 or TRBD2 (5 bases each). Germline CDR1 is SGHTA and CDR2 is FQGTGA. The germline V and J ends were trimmed by 5 bases and 0 bases, with 14 bases remaining between them. This CDR3 contains 16 residues. As DNA, the CDR3 is TGTGCCAGCAGCCCCCGGGACGGAAGCTCCTACAATGAGCAGTTCTTC. Translated, it gives CASSPRDGSSYNEQFF.

In its sample, this clonotype was seen a few times. A much larger clone differs by one base, so this may be a read error. The chain carries TRBV24-1 and TRBJ2-1; TRBD1 matches 9 bases. Germline V gene lookup returns CDR1 KGHDR and CDR2 SFDVKD. The CDR3 spans 13 residues. The ends lost 9 bases at V and 10 bases at J; junction bases unmatched: 9. CDR3 sequence reads: CATGRDRAYEQFF. DNA for the CDR3: TGTGCCACCGGAAGGGACAGGGCCTACGAGCAGTTCTTC.

The genes are TRBV6-1 and TRBJ1-5, with 9 bases identical to TRBD1. The CDR3 is 16 amino acids. Germline V gives CDR1 MNHNS, CDR2 SASEGT. V shed 2 bases and J 6 bases; nucleotides not matched to a gene: 8. CDR3 region: CASSEMGTGTGQPQHF. In DNA form, the CDR3 reads TGTGCCAGCAGTGAAATGGGGACAGGGACGGGTCAGCCCCAGCATTTT.

With regard to this clonotype: A read error may explain this, as a much larger clone is one base away. This rearrangement joins TRBV6-8 to TRBJ1-5; D uncertain. CDR3 length equals 15 residues. With 5 bases removed from V and 0 bases from J, the gap between germline ends came to 11 bases. Germline values: CDR1 MNHGY, CDR2 SAAAGT. The CDR3: CASSGYSYSNQPQHF. Here the CDR3 DNA reads TGTGCCAGCAGTGGATACAGCTATAGCAATCAGCCCCAGCATTTT.

This clonotype is labeled as medium-sized (0.01 to 0.1%). This rearrangement joins TRBV12-3 or TRBV12-4 to TRBJ2-5, with 9 positions matching TRBD2. This CDR3 has 15 residues. With V trimmed by 3 bases and J by 1 base, 3 bases remained unmatched. CDR3 nucleotides: TGTGCCAGCAGTTTGGGGCGGGGGGGCCAAGAGACCCAGTACTTC. Translation: CASSLGRGGQETQYF.

This chain connects TRBV7-9 to TRBJ2-1; TRBD2 is a possible D gene (7 bases). The V and J ends lost 5 bases and 5 bases respectively, with 22 bases between them. The CDR3 loop spans 17 amino acids. CDR1 and CDR2 from the germline V gene are SEHNR and FQNEAQ (reference sequence). As DNA, the CDR3 is TGTGCCAGCAGCCCGAGGGGGTGGCGGGGGAATAACAATGAGCAGTTCTTC. Translating gives CASSPRGWRGNNNEQFF.

In its sample, this clonotype was seen many times. This rearrangement joins TRBV6-1 to TRBJ1-1; 9 bases line up with TRBD1. CDR3 size: 15 residues. Trimming removed 4 bases from V and 0 bases from J; junction bases left unmatched: 3. CDR1 MNHNS and CDR2 SASEGT come from the germline V gene. In DNA form, the CDR3 reads TGTGCCAGCAGTGGAGACAGGGGGATGAACACTGAAGCTTTCTTT. This encodes CASSGDRGMNTEAFF.